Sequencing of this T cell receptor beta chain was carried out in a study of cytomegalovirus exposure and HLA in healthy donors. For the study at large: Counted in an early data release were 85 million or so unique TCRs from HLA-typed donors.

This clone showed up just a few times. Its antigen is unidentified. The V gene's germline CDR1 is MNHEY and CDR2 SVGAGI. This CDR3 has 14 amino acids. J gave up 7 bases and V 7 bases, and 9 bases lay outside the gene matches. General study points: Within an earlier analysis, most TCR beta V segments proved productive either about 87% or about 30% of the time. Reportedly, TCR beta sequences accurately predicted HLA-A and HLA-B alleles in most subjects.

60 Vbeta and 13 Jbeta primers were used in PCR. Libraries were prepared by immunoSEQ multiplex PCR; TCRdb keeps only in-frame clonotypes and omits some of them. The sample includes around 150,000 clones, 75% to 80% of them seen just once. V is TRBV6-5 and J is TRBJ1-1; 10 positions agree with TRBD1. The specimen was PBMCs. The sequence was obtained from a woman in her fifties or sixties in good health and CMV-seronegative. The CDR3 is CASTSGTGVGEAFF. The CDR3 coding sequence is TGTGCCAGCACCTCCGGGACAGGGGTCGGTGAAGCTTTCTTT.